The T cell receptor (beta chain) described here comes from a study of quantifying T cell responses using KT2 cells. Study details: cDNA was made from DNase-treated RNA using alpha and beta constant primers.

Each cDNA got a UMI-containing oligo ligated at its 3' end. An equimolar mix of RC1.1 and RC1.2 primed the beta chain across TRBC1 and TRBC2. TCRdb re-derived calls from the UMI-ligation and nested PCR reads in MiXCR, one entry per CDR3 protein. The repertoire holds tens of thousands of distinct CDR3 sequences, roughly 12% seen once, with around a tenth in the top ten. Only a few counts were recorded for this clonotype. A range of KT2-to-PBMC ratios was made using fixed PBMC numbers. Deletions cut 0 bases from V and 6 bases from J, with 9 bases between. There are 15 residues in the CDR3. CDR1 SGHVS and CDR2 FNYEAQ come from the germline V gene.

The sequencing input was PBMCs spiked with cells of the T cell clone KT2. The sequence was collected from a human donor. The rearrangement links TRBV7-6 to TRBJ1-6; D gene uncertain. The CDR3 region has the DNA TGTGCCAGCAGCTTAGCGGTTGGGGTTAATTCACCCCTCCACTTT. Amino acids: CASSLAVGVNSPLHF. Full variable domain (remainder filled in from reference TRBV7-6 and TRBJ1-6): GAGVSQSPRYKVTKRGQDVALRCDPISGHVSLYWYRQALGQGPEFLTYFNYEAQQDKSGLPNDRFSAERPEGSISTLTIQRTEQRDSAMYRCASSLAVGVNSPLHFGNGTRLTVT.